The 7 T cell receptor beta chains presented below share a single source sample, sequenced in a study of metastatic and nonmetastatic thyroid tumors. TCRdb used MiXCR to call clones anew from the PCR reads. The table has tens of thousands of clones, about a third seen once. No treatment had been given to any patient before thyroid surgery. The source material was blood. The receptor source for this set is a male donor with papillary thyroid cancer or a benign thyroid nodule (not recorded which). Some clones in this sample may be carry-over from other donors' samples.

V and J are TRBV28 and TRBJ1-1; unclear D gene. The CDR3 loop spans 12 amino acids. V was cut by 6 bases and J by 3 bases, with 8 bases left in between. Germline CDR1 is MDHEN and CDR2 is SYDVKM. CDR3 in DNA: TGTGCCAGCAGCAGAGGGTACACTGAAGCTTTCTTT. As protein: CASSRGYTEAFF.

This sequence joins TRBV20-1 and TRBJ2-7, with D unresolved. This CDR3 is 12 amino acids long. V lost 4 bases and J lost 8, with 15 bases in between. Germline values: CDR1 DFQATT, CDR2 SNEGSKA (reference sequence). Written as DNA, the CDR3 is TGCAGTGCTACATCCTCCCGGCAGCAGCAGTACTTC. The encoded protein is CSATSSRQQQYF.

This clone was seen once. CDR3 DNA sequence: TGCAGTGCTAGAGATCGTAACACACGGACTAACTATGGCTACACCTTC. Translated, it gives CSARDRNTRTNYGYTF. The V and J genes are TRBV20-1 and TRBJ1-2; the D is unclear. Germline CDR1 is DFQATT and CDR2 is SNEGSKA (reference sequence). Trimming took 0 bases from V and 0 from J, leaving 14 bases between them. The CDR3 consists of 16 residues.

The V gene is TRBV6-1, the J gene TRBJ2-7; D remains unclear. This CDR3 has 13 amino acids. V was clipped by 1 base and J by 3 bases, with 7 bases between them. The germline V gene has CDR1 MNHNS and CDR2 SASEGT. CDR3 DNA: TGTGCCAGCAGTGAAGTAGGTTTCTACGAGCAGTACTTC. This codes for CASSEVGFYEQYF.

The chain joins TRBV14 to TRBJ2-7; unclear D gene. V lost 4 bases and J 3 bases, leaving 7 bases between the germline ends. This CDR3 is 12 amino acids long. CDR1 SGHDN and CDR2 FVKESK come from the germline V gene. The CDR3 reads CASSPSLYEQYF. The CDR3 DNA sequence: TGTGCCAGCAGCCCTTCCCTCTACGAGCAGTACTTC.

This clone turned up a few times. The chain has TRBV6-1 and TRBJ2-3; 12 positions match TRBD2. Germline values: CDR1 MNHNS, CDR2 SASEGT. The CDR3 sequence is 15 residues long. V lost 4 bases, J lost 6 bases, and 5 bases stayed unmatched. CDR3 sequence reads: CASSGLAGGQDTQYF. The DNA of the CDR3 is TGTGCCAGCAGTGGGCTAGCGGGGGGGCAGGATACGCAGTATTTT.

The chain employs TRBV24-1 and TRBJ2-1, with 7 bases lining up with TRBD2. There are 18 residues in the CDR3. Germline V lookup: CDR1 KGHDR, CDR2 SFDVKD. V dropped 3 bases and J dropped 6; count of bases not matched to a gene: 16. The chain's CDR3 is CATSDPLHIREGPNEQFF. The DNA for the CDR3 is TGTGCCACCAGTGATCCACTACATATTAGGGAGGGCCCCAATGAGCAGTTCTTC.